This TCR beta chain was profiled in a study of blood T cell repertoires in COVID-19 (dated by TCRdb to 2018 to 2020). Regarding the research as a whole: The collaborator samples originated in the United States, Italy and Spain and spanned the acute and convalescent phases of COVID-19. Samples came from the ongoing ImmuneRACE study (first 160 participants) plus 1,254 subjects from 6 global collaborators. Deeply sampled blood TCRbeta repertoires from subjects exposed to, actively infected with, or recovered from COVID-19 were included in the dataset. The material from the prospective study consisted of cDNA or gDNA derived from T cells, B-cell-depleted T cells, or PBMCs. The repertoires were made available in a free public database intended to serve as a resource for research on the immune response to SARS-CoV-2. Where HLA class I and class II types were available, the types were taken from metadata supplied by the sample provider, not from assay-based typing. Nearly every sample came with metadata listing a de-identified subject ID, COVID-19 status, age in years and sex. The research as a whole found: The amount of clinical and demographic metadata varied by source and participant and was provided uncurated.

A remark on this clone: The clone's antigen remains unknown. There are no base qualities to consult, and no much larger clone falls within one base.

Counted from cysteine to phenylalanine, this CDR3 has 16 amino acids. The CDR3 DNA has 48 bases and is translated from base 1. The immunoSEQ Assay, a bias-controlled multiplex PCR, was used to amplify TCRbeta CDR3 regions from genomic DNA. Concerning the study's data processing: Nucleated cell counts per sample were estimated from amplification of reference gene primers within the assay. To quantify the absolute abundance of each unique TCRbeta CDR3 rearrangement, sequence reads were collapsed and filtered. For each sample, productive Simpson clonality was calculated as the square root of Simpson's diversity index across productive rearrangements. TCRdb's version of the immuneACCESS table is confined to in-frame rearrangements and falls short of the full clone set. An unresolved V gene accounts for under half of the shortfall where checked; the remainder is of unknown origin. V, J and clone size are taken as reported in that table, and D and trimming were inferred from the DNA itself. Within this sample are approximately 300,000 clones, with more than 90% of them counted one time only. The ten largest clones represent about 4.2% of the sample.

In the prospective study, participants were about 18 to 95 years old, resided in about two dozen geographic areas of the United States, and were enrolled through a virtual design. Cohort assignment in the prospective study relied on participant-reported clinical history from a screening survey and a study questionnaire. Exposed participants had been in contact with someone with a PCR-confirmed or clinician-diagnosed COVID-19 case within 2 weeks of study entry. Each participant in the prospective study had whole blood, serum and a nasopharyngeal or oropharyngeal swab collected by mobile phlebotomists. Additional blood draws and questionnaires over an approximately two-month period could optionally be provided by prospective study participants. Prospective study blood samples were shipped either frozen or at room temperature before DNA extraction.

Specimen: PBMCs or T cells enriched from blood (not recorded which). The TCR was taken from a woman under 40 who had been exposed to COVID-19. Recombination linked TRBV21-1 to TRBJ1-4. TRBV21-1 is assigned pseudogene status. The CDR3 corresponds to CATKKRGGSANEKLFF. The base sequence is TGTGCCACCAAAAAAAGGGGGGGCTCTGCTAATGAAAAACTGTTTTTT.